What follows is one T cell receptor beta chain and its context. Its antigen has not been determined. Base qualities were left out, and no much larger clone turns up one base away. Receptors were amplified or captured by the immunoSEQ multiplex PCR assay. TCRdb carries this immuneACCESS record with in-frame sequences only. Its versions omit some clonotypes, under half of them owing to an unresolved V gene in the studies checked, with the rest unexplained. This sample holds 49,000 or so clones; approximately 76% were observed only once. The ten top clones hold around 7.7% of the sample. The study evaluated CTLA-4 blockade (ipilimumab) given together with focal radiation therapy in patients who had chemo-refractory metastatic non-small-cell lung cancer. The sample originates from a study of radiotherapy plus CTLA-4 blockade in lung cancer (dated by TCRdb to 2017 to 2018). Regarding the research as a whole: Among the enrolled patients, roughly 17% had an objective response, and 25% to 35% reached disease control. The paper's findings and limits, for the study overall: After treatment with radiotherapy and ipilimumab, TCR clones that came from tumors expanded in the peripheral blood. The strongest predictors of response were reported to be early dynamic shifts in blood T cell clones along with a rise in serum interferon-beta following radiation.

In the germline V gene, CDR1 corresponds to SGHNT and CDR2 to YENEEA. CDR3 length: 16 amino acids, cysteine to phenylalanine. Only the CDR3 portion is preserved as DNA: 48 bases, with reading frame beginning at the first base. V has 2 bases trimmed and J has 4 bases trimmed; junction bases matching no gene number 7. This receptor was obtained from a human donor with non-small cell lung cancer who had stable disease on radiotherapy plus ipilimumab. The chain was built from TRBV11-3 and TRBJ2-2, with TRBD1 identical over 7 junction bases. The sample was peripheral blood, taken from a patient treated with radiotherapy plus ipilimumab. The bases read TGTGCCAGCAGCTTAAGAGGGGGCGCCGGCACCGGGGAGCTGTTTTTT. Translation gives CASSLRGGAGTGELFF.